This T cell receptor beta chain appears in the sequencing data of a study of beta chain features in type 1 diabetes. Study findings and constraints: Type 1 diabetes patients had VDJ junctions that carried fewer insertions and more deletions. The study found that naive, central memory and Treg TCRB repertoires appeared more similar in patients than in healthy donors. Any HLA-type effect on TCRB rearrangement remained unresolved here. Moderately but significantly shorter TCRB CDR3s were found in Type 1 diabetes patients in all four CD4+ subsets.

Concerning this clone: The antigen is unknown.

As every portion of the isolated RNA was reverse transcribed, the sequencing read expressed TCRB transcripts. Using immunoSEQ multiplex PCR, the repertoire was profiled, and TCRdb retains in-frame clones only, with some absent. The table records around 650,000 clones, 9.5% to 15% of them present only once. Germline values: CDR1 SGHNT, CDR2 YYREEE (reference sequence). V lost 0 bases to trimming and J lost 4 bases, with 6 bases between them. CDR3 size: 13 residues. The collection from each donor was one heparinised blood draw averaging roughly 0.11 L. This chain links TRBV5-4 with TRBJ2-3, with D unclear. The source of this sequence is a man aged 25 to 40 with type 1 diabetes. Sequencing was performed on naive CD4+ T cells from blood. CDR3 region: CASSLDTADTQYF. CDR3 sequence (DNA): TGTGCCAGCAGCTTGGATACGGCAGATACGCAGTATTTT.